The 2 T cell receptor beta chains reported below all come from one sample, sequenced in a study of T cells in Graves' hyperthyroidism and ophthalmopathy. Amplified TCR beta CDR3 regions came from RNA transcripts. First-round RT-PCR targeting the TCR CDR3 was performed with the HTBI primer set. TCRdb passed the multiplex PCR reads through MiXCR, listing each CDR3 protein once. This repertoire shows 650,000 to 750,000 distinct CDR3 sequences, 12% to 15% found once; its top ten account for 10%. Sequencing used blood. The receptors shown here come from a young woman with Graves' hyperthyroidism.

This clonotype was found many times. The V call is TRBV6-5, the J call TRBJ1-6; unclear D gene. Trimming shortened V by 2 bases and J by 2 bases, and 13 bases separated the two germline ends. The germline CDR1 and CDR2 sequences are MNHEY and SVGAGI. This CDR3 is 17 amino acids long. CDR3 coding DNA: TGTGCCAGCAGTTACCTGACTAGGATCGCCTATAATTCACCCCTCCACTTT. Translated: CASSYLTRIAYNSPLHF.

This clonotype was counted ten times or more. The chain combines TRBV6-1 with TRBJ2-5, with 7 bases lining up with TRBD1. The J segment lost 5 bases and the V segment lost 6 bases, leaving 9 bases of the junction unmatched. Germline V gives CDR1 MNHNS, CDR2 SASEGT. This CDR3 has 14 residues. Here the CDR3 DNA reads TGTGCCAGCAGGCGACACAGGGGTCCGGAGACCCAGTACTTC. This gives the protein CASRRHRGPETQYF.